This entry lists 15 T cell receptor beta chains sequenced from one sample in a study of early T cells in non-severe SARS-CoV-2 infection. TCRdb independently ran MiXCR on the 5' RACE reads; one entry per CDR3 protein. The sample consists of about 44,000 distinct CDR3 sequences, around 6.1% of them appearing once. Sequenced sample: whole blood. All receptors derive from an adult who was a healthcare worker with PCR-confirmed SARS-CoV-2 infection or an uninfected control (not recorded which).

The chain couples TRBV2 to TRBJ1-2; TRBD1 might be the D (6 bases). There are 18 residues in the CDR3. Trimming cost V 4 bases and J 3 bases, with 24 bases left between them. In germline, CDR1 is SNHLY, CDR2 FYNNEI. The CDR3 loop is CASSVGLPGGAKDYGYTF. CDR3 nucleotides: TGTGCCAGCAGTGTGGGCCTCCCGGGGGGGGCAAAGGACTATGGCTACACCTTC. Drawing the rest from reference TRBV2 and TRBJ1-2, the complete variable domain is EPEVTQTPSHQVTQMGQEVILRCVPISNHLYFYWYRQILGQKVEFLVSFYNNEISEKSEIFDDQFSVERPDGSNFTLKIRSTKLEDSAMYFCASSVGLPGGAKDYGYTFGSGTRLTVV.

The chain joins TRBV10-2 to TRBJ1-1; D is possibly TRBD1 (6 bases). V lost 4 bases to trimming and J lost 5 bases, with 20 bases between them. The CDR3 is 16 residues long. From germline, CDR1 is WSHSY and CDR2 SAAADI. CDR3 nucleotides: TGCGCCAGCAGTGCAGCCATACAGGGAGGTGATACTGAAGCTTTCTTT. Translated, it gives CASSAAIQGGDTEAFF.

This clonotype was counted at least ten times. The rearrangement links TRBV9 to TRBJ1-6; D not resolved. With 4 bases removed from V and 6 bases from J, the gap between germline ends came to 8 bases. Germline V gene data show CDR1 as SGDLS and CDR2 as YYNGEE. This CDR3 region has 13 residues. The CDR3 bases are TGTGCCAGCAGCTCCAGGACTAATTCACCCCTCCACTTT. This gives the protein CASSSRTNSPLHF. Based on the CDR3 plus reference TRBV9 and TRBJ1-6, the full variable domain is DSGVTQTPKHLITATGQRVTLRCSPRSGDLSVYWYQQSLDQGLQFLIQYYNGEERAKGNILERFSAQQFPDLHSELNLSSLELGDSALYFCASSSRTNSPLHFGNGTRLTVT.

The V call is TRBV20-1, the J call TRBJ2-5, with TRBD2 as a possible D gene (5 bases). V was shortened by 0 bases and J by 0 bases, with 11 bases between the two germline ends. Germline CDR1 is DFQATT and CDR2 is SNEGSKA (reference sequence). The CDR3 totals 15 residues. The CDR3 region has the DNA TGCAGTGCTAGAGATCTAAACGGGAACCAAGAGACCCAGTACTTC. Translating it yields CSARDLNGNQETQYF.

The V gene is TRBV7-3, the J gene TRBJ2-1, with TRBD2 as a possible D gene (5 bases). Germline V gene data show CDR1 as SGHTA and CDR2 as FQGTGA. The length of the CDR3 is 15 residues. The V gene lost 3 bases and the J gene lost 0 bases, with 9 bases spanning the gap. The CDR3 DNA reads TGTGCCAGCAGCTTGATGGGGAGCTCCTACAATGAGCAGTTCTTC. Translating gives CASSLMGSSYNEQFF.

A few counts support this clonotype. This chain links TRBV19 with TRBJ2-5; D is possibly TRBD2 (6 bases). The V gene's germline CDR1 is LNHDA and CDR2 SQIVND (reference sequence). The CDR3 runs to 14 residues. Trimming cost V 1 base and J 5 bases, with 11 bases left between them. In DNA, the CDR3 is TGTGCCAGTAGTATAGGCGGGACGCCGGAGACCCAGTACTTC. Its translation is CASSIGGTPETQYF.

This clonotype has just a few counts. V gene TRBV30 combines with J gene TRBJ2-5, with D possibly TRBD1 on 5 matching bases. The CDR3 runs 13 residues. The germline V gene encodes CDR1 GTSNPN and CDR2 SVGIG (reference sequence). V lost 2 bases, J lost 4 bases, and 11 bases lay in between. The CDR3 DNA is TGTGCCTGGAGTAAAGGTGGGGCAGAGACCCAGTACTTC. Its protein product is CAWSKGGAETQYF.

About this clonotype itself: The junction shows a germline mismatch at one end, possibly a read error. The chain combines TRBV7-6 with TRBJ2-7; perhaps TRBD2 as D (6 bases). This CDR3 comprises 16 residues. CDR1 and CDR2 from the germline V gene are SGHVS and FNYEAQ. The CDR3 region is CVSSLGEEGRAYEQYF. The CDR3 coding sequence is TGTGTCAGCAGCTTAGGAGAGGAGGGAAGGGCCTACGAGCAGTACTTC.

This clonotype was counted many times. The genes are TRBV29-1 and TRBJ2-1; the D gene is possibly TRBD1 (6 bases). The CDR3 is 15 amino acids. Germline V lookup: CDR1 SQVTM, CDR2 ANQGSEA. V shed 4 bases and J shed 0 bases, with 13 bases lying between them. CDR3: CSVVGDMNSYNEQFF. The CDR3 nucleotides read TGCAGCGTTGTGGGGGACATGAACTCCTACAATGAGCAGTTCTTC.

This clonotype was observed a few times. The chain carries TRBV20-1 and TRBJ2-7, with D unresolved. The CDR3 contains 11 residues. V lost 2 bases and J 5 bases, leaving 7 bases between the germline ends. CDR1 is DFQATT, CDR2 SNEGSKA, per germline (reference sequence). CDR3 nucleotides: TGCAGTGCTAGATCTGGGCACGAGCAGTACTTC. Its protein is CSARSGHEQYF.

About this clonotype itself: One junction end does not reproduce the germline sequence, and a read error may be involved. The V and J genes are TRBV2 and TRBJ1-4; D might be TRBD1 (5 bases). The CDR3 has 15 residues. Germline CDR1 and CDR2: SNHLY and FYNNEI. CDR3: CAGRVSGIIEEKLFF. CDR3 in DNA: TGTGCCGGCAGGGTATCCGGGATAATTGAGGAAAAACTGTTTTTT.

This clonotype was observed at least ten times. The rearrangement links TRBV2 to TRBJ2-7; TRBD1 matches 7 bases. Germline V gene sequence: CDR1 SNHLY, CDR2 FYNNEI. The CDR3 has 13 amino acids. The V and J ends lost 3 bases and 2 bases, in that order; junction bases with no gene match: 1. The CDR3 region has the DNA TGTGCCAGCAGTGAGGACAGGACCTACGAGCAGTACTTC. It codes for CASSEDRTYEQYF.

This clonotype was counted only a few times. The chain links TRBV25-1 to TRBJ1-2, with D possibly being TRBD1 (5 bases). Germline V CDR1 and CDR2: MGHDK, SYGVNS. V dropped 0 bases and J dropped 5 bases, with 13 bases sitting between them. The CDR3 runs to 15 residues. The DNA for the CDR3 is TGTGCCAGCAGTGAATATCAGGGAACGGGGTATGGCTACACCTTC. As protein: CASSEYQGTGYGYTF.

This clonotype was seen repeatedly, ten times or more. The V call is TRBV5-5, the J call TRBJ1-5; D remains unclear. V shed 4 bases and J shed 0 bases, with 8 bases lying between them. Germline V gene data show CDR1 as SGHKS and CDR2 as YYEKEE (reference sequence). The CDR3 contains 14 residues. CDR3 region: CASSRLDSNQPQHF. The CDR3 coding sequence is TGTGCCAGCAGCCGCCTTGATAGCAATCAGCCCCAGCATTTT.

This clonotype was seen a few times. The V call is TRBV6-2 or TRBV6-3, the J call TRBJ2-1; D possibly corresponds to TRBD2 (5 bases). Trimming pared 2 bases from V and 6 bases from J, leaving 11 bases between. The CDR3 consists of 14 residues. Germline loops: CDR1 MNHEY, CDR2 SVGEGT. The CDR3 region is CASSYVEGPNEQFF. The CDR3 region has the DNA TGTGCCAGCAGTTACGTAGAGGGCCCCAATGAGCAGTTCTTC.